This passage covers 29 T cell receptor beta chains from one sample sequenced in a study of control samples from healthy donors and cancer patients. TCRdb's copy holds only in-frame clones and misses some; the assay was immunoSEQ multiplex PCR. This table has around 140,000 clones, 85% to 95% appearing once. The sequenced sample was blood. Receptors originate from a man between 40 and 49 years old in good health.

This clone was picked up one time. The chain has TRBV6-5 and TRBJ2-3, with D possibly called TRBD1 or TRBD2 (5 bases each). CDR1 is MNHEY and CDR2 is SVGAGI in the germline V gene. Trimming pared 8 bases from V and 0 bases from J, leaving 15 bases between. CDR3 length: 15 amino acids. CDR3 DNA sequence: TGTGCCAGCTCCCCGGGGACCCTAAGCACAGATACGCAGTATTTT. The encoded protein is CASSPGTLSTDTQYF.

The chain combines TRBV28 with TRBJ2-1, with 10 bases identical to TRBD1. With 4 bases clipped from V and 1 base from J, the junction kept 7 bases outside the gene matches. CDR3 length: 17 residues. CDR1 and CDR2 (germline): MDHEN, SYDVKM. DNA of the CDR3: TGTGCCAGCAGTTCTTTTGGGACAGGGGAGTCCTACAATGAGCAGTTCTTC. Amino acid sequence: CASSSFGTGESYNEQFF.

The V and J genes are TRBV12-5 and TRBJ2-3; no firm D call. In germline, CDR1 is LGHNT, CDR2 FRNRAP. V was pared by 1 base and J by 1 base, with 6 bases between. This CDR3 contains 14 residues. The CDR3 here is CASGLDGRTDTQYF. The CDR3 DNA is TGTGCTAGTGGTTTGGACGGTCGCACAGATACGCAGTATTTT. The variable domain in full, with the rest retrieved from reference TRBV12-5 and TRBJ2-3, is DARVTQTPRHKVTEMGQEVTMRCQPILGHNTVFWYRQTMMQGLELLAYFRNRAPLDDSGMPKDRFSAEMPDATLATLKIQPSEPRDSAVYFCASGLDGRTDTQYFGPGTRLTVL.

This rearrangement joins TRBV4-2 to TRBJ1-6, with D possibly matching TRBD1 (6 bases). The germline V gene encodes CDR1 LGHNA and CDR2 YNFKEQ. The CDR3 has 16 residues. Between the trimmed V and J ends, which lost 3 bases and 5 bases, there was a span of 14 bases. CDR3: CASSQEATGHNSPLHF. The CDR3, as DNA: TGTGCCAGCAGCCAGGAAGCGACAGGACATAATTCACCCCTCCACTTT.

This chain joins TRBV5-8 and TRBJ2-2, with TRBD1 matching over 8 bases. The CDR3 sequence is 17 residues long. V lost 5 bases and J lost 5; bases outside the gene matches: 14. Germline CDR1 SGHTS, CDR2 YDEGEE. CDR3 nucleotides: TGTGCCAGCAGTCCCACGGTCAGGGGGCGCCGGACCGGGGAGCTGTTTTTT. Translating gives CASSPTVRGRRTGELFF.

V usage is TRBV7-9 and J usage is TRBJ2-2; 10 bases line up with TRBD1. Germline CDR1 SEHNR, CDR2 FQNEAQ (reference sequence). V was pared by 6 bases and J by 2 bases, with 12 bases of the junction left unmatched. This CDR3 is built from 18 residues. The CDR3 loop is CASSSNRDRGGNTGELFF. DNA for the CDR3: TGTGCCAGCAGTTCTAACCGGGACAGGGGCGGAAACACCGGGGAGCTGTTTTTT.

This chain connects TRBV7-9 to TRBJ1-2, with 10 nucleotides matching TRBD1. The trim removed 2 bases at V and 8 bases at J, leaving 5 bases unmatched. Germline CDR1 SEHNR, CDR2 FQNEAQ (reference sequence). This CDR3 has 14 residues. Written as DNA, the CDR3 is TGTGCCAGCAGCTTAATCGACAGGGGGCCCGGCTACACCTTC. This translates into CASSLIDRGPGYTF.

The chain couples TRBV15 to TRBJ2-7; no definite D call. This CDR3 has 14 residues. V gave up 0 bases and J gave up 0 bases, with 6 bases separating them. CDR1 and CDR2 from the germline V gene are LNHNV and YYDKDF (reference sequence). CDR3 bases: TGTGCCACCAGCAGAGATATAATCTCCTACGAGCAGTACTTC. This codes for CATSRDIISYEQYF.

J is TRBJ2-3 and V is TRBV2; D is perhaps TRBD1 (6 bases). Deletions cut 9 bases from V and 6 bases from J, with 10 bases between. This CDR3 region has 11 residues. Germline-derived CDR1 and CDR2 are SNHLY and FYNNEI. CDR3 bases: TGTGCCAGACAGGGATCCGATACGCAGTATTTT. This encodes CARQGSDTQYF.

The genes are TRBV21-1 and TRBJ1-2; the table gives TRBD1 as D, unverified against the DNA. TRBV21-1 is termed a pseudogene. The CDR3 covers 17 residues. CDR3 DNA: TGTGCCAGCAGCAAAAATAGGAAGGGGGAGAATAACTATGGCTACACCTTC. Translating it yields CASSKNRKGENNYGYTF.

V and J are TRBV19 and TRBJ1-1; weak D call: TRBD1 (5 bases). The CDR3 is made up of 12 amino acids. The germline gives CDR1 LNHDA, CDR2 SQIVND (reference sequence). Between the trimmed V and J ends, which lost 5 bases and 4 bases, there was a span of 8 bases. The CDR3 DNA reads as TGTGCCAGTAGTCAGGGTGCCACTGAAGCTTTCTTT. Protein sequence: CASSQGATEAFF.

Only one count was recorded for this clone. The V call is TRBV27, the J call TRBJ2-5, with D tentatively TRBD2 (6 bases). Between the trimmed V and J ends, which lost 7 bases and 7 bases, there was a span of 19 bases. Germline V gene lookup returns CDR1 MNHEY and CDR2 SMNVEV (reference sequence). The CDR3 has 14 residues. CDR3 in amino acids: CASIGGMGWGTQYF. CDR3 DNA sequence: TGTGCCAGCATCGGCGGGATGGGTTGGGGGACCCAGTACTTC.

The chain links TRBV11-2 to TRBJ2-1; 8 bases map to TRBD2. From germline, CDR1 is SGHAT and CDR2 FQNNGV. The CDR3 runs to 17 residues. The V gene end was trimmed by 4 bases and the J gene end by 0 bases; junction bases not matched to a gene: 8. The chain's CDR3 is CASSSIDRGGSYNEQFF. In nucleotides, the CDR3 is TGTGCCAGCAGCTCGATCGATCGGGGGGGCTCCTACAATGAGCAGTTCTTC. The full variable domain, rest sourced from reference TRBV11-2 and TRBJ2-1, is EAGVAQSPRYKIIEKRQSVAFWCNPISGHATLYWYQQILGQGPKLLIQFQNNGVVDDSQLPKDRFSAERLKGVDSTLKIQPAKLEDSAVYLCASSSIDRGGSYNEQFFGPGTRLTVL.

This chain links TRBV15 with TRBJ1-1, with D uncertain. Trimming shortened V by 7 bases and J by 3 bases, and 6 bases separated the two germline ends. From germline, CDR1 is LNHNV and CDR2 YYDKDF (reference sequence). The length of the CDR3 is 11 residues. The CDR3 sequence: CATKGYTEAFF. The CDR3 nucleotides read TGTGCCACCAAGGGTTACACTGAAGCTTTCTTT.

The V call is TRBV10-1, the J call TRBJ2-1; 8 bases align to TRBD2. The germline V gene has CDR1 WNHNN and CDR2 SYGVQD (reference sequence). The CDR3 has 15 residues. The V and J ends lost 6 bases and 6 bases, in that order; junction bases with no gene match: 10. CDR3 in amino acids: CASSPRTSWGNEQFF. In nucleotides, the CDR3 is TGCGCCAGCAGCCCGAGGACTAGCTGGGGCAATGAGCAGTTCTTC.

The CDR3 region has the DNA TGTGCCAGCAGCTCGGGGACAGTCTCTGGGGCCAACGTCCTGACTTTC. Translating it yields CASSSGTVSGANVLTF. The J gene is TRBJ2-6, the V gene TRBV7-3, with 7 bases aligning to TRBD1. The CDR3 contains 16 residues. With 4 bases clipped from V and 0 bases from J, the junction kept 3 bases outside the gene matches. Germline V gene sequence: CDR1 SGHTA, CDR2 FQGTGA.

DNA of the CDR3: TGTGCCAGCAGTGATTTTCACTCCGGGACAGGCTCTGGAAACACCATATATTTT. Amino acid sequence: CASSDFHSGTGSGNTIYF. The chain couples TRBV25-1 to TRBJ1-3; 8 bases agree with TRBD1. Trimming at V came to 3 bases and at J to 0 bases, leaving 10 bases not matched to a gene. Germline CDR1 MGHDK, CDR2 SYGVNS. This CDR3 region has 18 residues.

This clone was recorded once. The CDR3, as DNA: TGTGCCAGCAGTTTAGACCCGCTGACAAAGTCACCCCTCCACTTT. It encodes CASSLDPLTKSPLHF. The chain combines TRBV28 with TRBJ1-6; no clear D. V lost 2 bases, J lost 10 bases, and 15 bases lay in between. This CDR3 comprises 15 residues. The germline V gene has CDR1 MDHEN and CDR2 SYDVKM.

J is TRBJ2-3 and V is TRBV10-3; 7 bases fit TRBD2. The CDR3 has 11 residues. Germline CDR1 reads ENHRY; CDR2 reads SYGVKD. The ends lost 8 bases at V and 5 bases at J; junction bases unmatched: 1. The CDR3 reads CAISSGDTQYF. CDR3 bases: TGTGCCATCTCTAGCGGAGATACGCAGTATTTT.

The chain links TRBV18 to TRBJ1-1; D unresolved. Germline V CDR1 and CDR2: KGHSH, LQKENI. This CDR3 has 11 amino acids. Between the trimmed V and J ends, which lost 3 bases and 11 bases, there was a span of 10 bases. CDR3 bases: TGTGCCAGCTCACCGGACGGCACGGCTTTCTTT. Amino acids: CASSPDGTAFF.

V usage is TRBV4-3 and J usage is TRBJ2-1, with 12 positions matching TRBD2. J gave up 10 bases and V 0 bases, and 10 bases lay outside the gene matches. Germline V lookup: CDR1 LGHNA, CDR2 YSLEER. The CDR3 has 17 residues. In DNA, the CDR3 is TGCGCCAGCAGCCAAGATCCTCTAGCGGGGGGGCGGAGGGAGCAGTTCTTC. Its translation: CASSQDPLAGGRREQFF.

The chain recombines TRBV9 with TRBJ2-1, with no clear D. This CDR3 has 15 amino acids. Between the trimmed V and J ends, which lost 0 bases and 3 bases, there was a span of 10 bases. Germline CDR1 reads SGDLS; CDR2 reads YYNGEE. The CDR3 protein is CASSVANTHYNEQFF. In DNA form, the CDR3 reads TGTGCCAGCAGCGTAGCAAATACGCACTACAATGAGCAGTTCTTC.

This clone has just one count. The genes are TRBV10-3 and TRBJ1-4, with 9 bases aligning to TRBD1. This CDR3 is built from 15 residues. Germline V CDR1 and CDR2: ENHRY, SYGVKD. V shed 7 bases, J shed 10 bases, and the junction held 13 bases outside the gene matches. CDR3 in DNA: TGTGCCATCAAGGGAGAGGACAGGGGCGGGGGAAAACTGTTTTTT. This codes for CAIKGEDRGGGKLFF.

The chain carries TRBV5-6 and TRBJ1-1; D possibly corresponds to TRBD1 (6 bases). The germline gives CDR1 SGHDT, CDR2 YYEEEE. V was pared by 3 bases and J by 3 bases, with 12 bases between. The CDR3 totals 14 residues. The CDR3 reads CASSSRGGDTEAFF. For the CDR3, the DNA is TGTGCCAGCAGCTCCAGGGGAGGAGACACTGAAGCTTTCTTT.

This clone appeared a single time. V and J are TRBV6-6 and TRBJ1-2, with D possibly TRBD1 on 6 matching bases. The CDR3 length is 15 residues. Germline V lookup: CDR1 MNHNY, CDR2 SVGAGI (reference sequence). V lost 1 base to trimming and J lost 6 bases, with 15 bases between them. The DNA of the CDR3 is TGTGCCAGCAGTTACTGGGCGGGGGCGTCGGATGGCTACACCTTC. The encoded protein is CASSYWAGASDGYTF.

J is TRBJ1-3 and V is TRBV28; 7 nucleotides align to TRBD1. V lost 3 bases and J lost 4; bases outside the gene matches: 6. Germline V lookup: CDR1 MDHEN, CDR2 SYDVKM. CDR3 length equals 15 residues. CDR3 coding DNA: TGTGCCAGCAGTTTGAAGACAGGGACCGGAAACACCATATATTTT. This gives the protein CASSLKTGTGNTIYF.

Written as DNA, the CDR3 is TGTGCCAGCGGGTTGGACTTGCTCGAGCAGTACTTC. It translates to CASGLDLLEQYF. V is TRBV28 and J is TRBJ2-7; D might be TRBD2 (5 bases). Germline assignment: CDR1 MDHEN and CDR2 SYDVKM. V was pared by 8 bases and J by 6 bases, with 14 bases between. CDR3 size: 12 residues.

V gene TRBV7-9 combines with J gene TRBJ2-3; D is tentatively TRBD1 or TRBD2 (5 bases each). Germline V gene sequence: CDR1 SEHNR, CDR2 FQNEAQ (reference sequence). Trimming pared 4 bases from V and 4 bases from J, leaving 15 bases between. The CDR3 is 15 amino acids. CDR3 protein: CASSSGRPWADTQYF. Written as DNA, the CDR3 is TGTGCCAGCAGCTCGGGACGCCCCTGGGCAGATACGCAGTATTTT.

This chain uses TRBV10-2 with TRBJ2-7, with D possibly matching TRBD2 (5 bases). V lost 3 bases, J lost 8 bases, and 5 bases lay in between. Germline V CDR1 and CDR2: WSHSY, SAAADI. The CDR3 has 10 residues. CDR3 region: CASSDGKQYF. The CDR3 DNA follows: TGCGCCAGCAGTGACGGGAAGCAGTACTTC.